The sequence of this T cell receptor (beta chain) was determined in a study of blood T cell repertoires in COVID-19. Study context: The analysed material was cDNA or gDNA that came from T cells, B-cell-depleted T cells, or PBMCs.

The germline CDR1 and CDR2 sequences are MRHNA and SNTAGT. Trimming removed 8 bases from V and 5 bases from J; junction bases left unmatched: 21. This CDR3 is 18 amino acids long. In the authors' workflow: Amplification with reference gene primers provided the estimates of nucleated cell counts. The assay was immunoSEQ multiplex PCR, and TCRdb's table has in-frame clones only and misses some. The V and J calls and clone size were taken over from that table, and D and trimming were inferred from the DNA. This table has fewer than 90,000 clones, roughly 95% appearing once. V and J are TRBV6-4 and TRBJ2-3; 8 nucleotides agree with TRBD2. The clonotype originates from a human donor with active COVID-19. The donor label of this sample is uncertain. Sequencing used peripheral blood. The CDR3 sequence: CASFHGLAGGGWGDTQYF. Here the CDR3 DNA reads TGTGCCAGCTTCCATGGGCTAGCGGGCGGAGGATGGGGAGATACGCAGTATTTT.